This T cell receptor beta chain stems from a study of blood T cell repertoires in COVID-19. On the study more broadly: Specimens from acute and convalescent COVID-19 originated in the United States, Italy and Spain. Nucleic acid was either cDNA or gDNA, and it came from T cells, B-cell-depleted T cells, or PBMCs.

This CDR3 has 14 amino acids. Losses at the gene ends were 5 bases for V and 4 bases for J; bases not matched to a gene: 6. Germline V gene sequence: CDR1 LNHNV, CDR2 YYDKDF (reference sequence). In the authors' workflow: Reference gene primer amplification yielded estimated nucleated cell counts. This table comes from immunoSEQ multiplex PCR, and its TCRdb copy is limited to in-frame clones, with some not included. V, J and clone size were drawn from that table, and D and trimming were deduced from the DNA. Of over 200,000 clones detected, about four fifths appear once; the ten largest clones hold 4.5% to 6.5%.

The source of this sequence is a man aged 80 or over with acute or convalescent COVID-19. The sequenced material came from peripheral blood. The genes are TRBV15 and TRBJ2-3, with 7 bases aligning to TRBD1. The CDR3 is CATSARQGADTQYF. The DNA of the CDR3 is TGTGCCACCAGCGCCCGACAGGGAGCAGATACGCAGTATTTT.